A single sample gave rise to the 7 T cell receptor beta chains below, sequenced in a study of T cells after yellow fever vaccination. TCRdb re-called the 5' RACE reads through MiXCR, storing one row per CDR3 protein. The sample has approximately 550,000 distinct CDR3 sequences; 15% to 20% are singletons. The material sequenced was PBMCs, taken 15 days after the yellow fever booster vaccination. Receptor source: a man aged 30 to 39 who received the YFV17D yellow fever vaccine.

CDR3 sequence: CASSLAGLAGHEQFF. In nucleotides, the CDR3 is TGTGCCAGCAGCTTAGCTGGACTAGCGGGACATGAGCAGTTCTTC. The chain employs TRBV7-2 and TRBJ2-1; 12 bases are shared with TRBD2. CDR1 SGHTA and CDR2 FQGNSA come from the germline V gene. With 0 bases clipped from V and 8 bases from J, the junction kept 2 bases outside the gene matches. The CDR3 loop spans 15 amino acids.

This clonotype was seen more than once but under ten times. V is TRBV5-8 and J is TRBJ2-1, with TRBD1 matching 7 bases. Germline CDR1 SGHTS, CDR2 YDEGEE. The CDR3 is 16 residues long. V was clipped by 1 base and J by 2 bases; unmatched bases: 6. The CDR3 loop reads CASSLPRDRAYNEQFF. The CDR3 nucleotides read TGTGCCAGCAGCTTGCCCCGGGACAGAGCCTACAATGAGCAGTTCTTC.

Only a few counts were recorded for this clonotype. This chain connects TRBV25-1 to TRBJ2-5, with D possibly being TRBD1 (5 bases). The length of the CDR3 is 13 residues. CDR1 is MGHDK and CDR2 is SYGVNS in the germline V gene. The ends were cut back, 7 bases at V and 3 bases at J, with 12 bases in the middle. The CDR3 DNA is TGTGCCAGCACTTTAACAGGCGAAGAGACCCAGTACTTC. This sequence encodes CASTLTGEETQYF. The whole variable domain, filled in from reference TRBV25-1 and TRBJ2-5, reads EADIYQTPRYLVIGTGKKITLECSQTMGHDKMYWYQQDPGMELHLIHYSYGVNSTEKGDLSSESTVSRIRTEHFPLTLESARPSHTSQYLCASTLTGEETQYFGPGTRLLVL.

The chain carries TRBV28 and TRBJ1-2; D is perhaps TRBD1 (6 bases). The CDR3 runs to 12 residues. Germline values: CDR1 MDHEN, CDR2 SYDVKM. With 7 bases removed from V and 14 bases from J, the gap between germline ends came to 20 bases. The CDR3 region is CASTRVGRGLTF. The DNA of the CDR3 is TGTGCCAGCACCCGAGTGGGAAGGGGGTTGACCTTC.

This clonotype was counted between two and nine times. V gene TRBV29-1 combines with J gene TRBJ2-3; 7 bases align to TRBD2. The CDR3 sequence is 13 residues long. V shed 7 bases and J 2 bases; nucleotides not matched to a gene: 6. CDR1 SQVTM and CDR2 ANQGSEA come from the germline V gene. Here the CDR3 DNA reads TGCAGCGGGAATAGCGGGCCCACAGATACGCAGTATTTT. This codes for CSGNSGPTDTQYF.

This clonotype was recorded a few times. The chain has TRBV18 and TRBJ1-5; D is uncertain. The ends were cut back, 2 bases at V and 4 bases at J, with 9 bases in the middle. Germline V gene sequence: CDR1 KGHSH, CDR2 LQKENI. This CDR3 is built from 14 residues. CDR3 coding DNA: TGTGCCAGCTCACCAGCGGCACAAAATCAGCCCCAGCATTTT. Its protein is CASSPAAQNQPQHF.

This clonotype was detected once. This may be a read error: a much more frequent sequence differs by one nucleotide. Written as DNA, the CDR3 is TGTGCCAGCAGCCAAGCCCGGGAGCTGTTTTTT. It yields the protein CASSQARELFF. This rearrangement joins TRBV3-1 to TRBJ2-2; unclear D gene. V lost 1 base, J lost 9 bases, and 3 bases lay in between. This CDR3 region has 11 residues. Germline-derived CDR1 and CDR2 are LGHDT and YNNKEL (reference sequence).